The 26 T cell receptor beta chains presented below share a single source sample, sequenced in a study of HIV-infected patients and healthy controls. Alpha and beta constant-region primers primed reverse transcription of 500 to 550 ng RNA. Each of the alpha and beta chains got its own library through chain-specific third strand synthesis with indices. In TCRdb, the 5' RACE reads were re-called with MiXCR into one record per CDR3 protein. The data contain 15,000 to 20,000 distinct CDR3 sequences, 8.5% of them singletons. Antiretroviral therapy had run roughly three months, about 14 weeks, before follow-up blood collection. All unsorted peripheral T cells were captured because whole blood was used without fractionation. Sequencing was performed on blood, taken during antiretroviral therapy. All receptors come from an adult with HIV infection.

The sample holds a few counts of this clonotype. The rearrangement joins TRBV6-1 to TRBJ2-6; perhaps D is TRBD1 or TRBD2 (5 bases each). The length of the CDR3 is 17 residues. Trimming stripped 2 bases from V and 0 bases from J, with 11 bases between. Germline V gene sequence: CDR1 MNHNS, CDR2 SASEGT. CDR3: CASSEQGDGSGANVLTF. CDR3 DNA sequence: TGTGCCAGCAGTGAACAGGGAGACGGCTCTGGGGCCAACGTCCTGACTTTC.

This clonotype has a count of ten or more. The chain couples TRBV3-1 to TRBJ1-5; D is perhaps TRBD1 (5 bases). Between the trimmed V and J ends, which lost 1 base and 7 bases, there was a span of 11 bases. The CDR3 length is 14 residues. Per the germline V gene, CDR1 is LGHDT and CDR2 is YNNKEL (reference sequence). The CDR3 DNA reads TGTGCCAGCAGCCAAGCAGGGAGCGGGCAGCCCCAGCATTTT. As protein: CASSQAGSGQPQHF.

The CDR3: CASSSSRMDEKLFF. The CDR3 DNA is TGTGCCAGCAGCTCCTCTCGGATGGATGAAAAACTGTTTTTT. The rearrangement uses TRBV7-8 and TRBJ1-4; no definite D call. The V gene's germline CDR1 is SGHVS and CDR2 FQNEAQ. The V and J ends lost 4 bases and 6 bases respectively, with 12 bases between them. This CDR3 comprises 14 residues.

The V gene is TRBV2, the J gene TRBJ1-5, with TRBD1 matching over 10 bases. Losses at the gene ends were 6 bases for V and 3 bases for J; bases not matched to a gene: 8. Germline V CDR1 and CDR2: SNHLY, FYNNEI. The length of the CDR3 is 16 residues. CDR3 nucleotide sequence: TGTGCCAGCAGATCCGGGACAGGGGTGGACAATCAGCCCCAGCATTTT. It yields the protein CASRSGTGVDNQPQHF.

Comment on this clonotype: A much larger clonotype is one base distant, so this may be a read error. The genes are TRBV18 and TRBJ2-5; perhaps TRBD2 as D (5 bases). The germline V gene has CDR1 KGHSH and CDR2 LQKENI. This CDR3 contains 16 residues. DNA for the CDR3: TGTGCCAGCTCACCTAATGAGGGTGGTAGTCAAGAGACCAAGTACTTC. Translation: CASSPNEGGSQETKYF.

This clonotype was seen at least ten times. In DNA form, the CDR3 reads TGTGCCAGCAGCTTCTCCGGGTTGGACACTGAAGCTTTCTTT. Its translation is CASSFSGLDTEAFF. This rearrangement joins TRBV7-2 to TRBJ1-1, with no clear D. V was shortened by 3 bases and J by 3 bases, with 11 bases between the two germline ends. Germline V lookup: CDR1 SGHTA, CDR2 FQGNSA. The CDR3 runs 14 residues.

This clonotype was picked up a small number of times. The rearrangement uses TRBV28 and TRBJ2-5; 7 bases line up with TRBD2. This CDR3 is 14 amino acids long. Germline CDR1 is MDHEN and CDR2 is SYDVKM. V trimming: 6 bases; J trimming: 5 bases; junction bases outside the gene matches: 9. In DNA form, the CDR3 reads TGTGCCAGCAGCAGAGCGGGGAGGTTGGAGACCCAGTACTTC. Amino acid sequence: CASSRAGRLETQYF.

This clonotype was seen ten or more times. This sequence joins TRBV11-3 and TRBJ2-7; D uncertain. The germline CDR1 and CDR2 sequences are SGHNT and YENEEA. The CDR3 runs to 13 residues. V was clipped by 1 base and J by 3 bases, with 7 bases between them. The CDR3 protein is CASSLGAGYEQYF. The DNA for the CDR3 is TGTGCCAGCAGCTTAGGGGCAGGCTACGAGCAGTACTTC. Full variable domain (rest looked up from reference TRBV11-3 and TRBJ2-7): EAGVVQSPRYKIIEKKQPVAFWCNPISGHNTLYWYLQNLGQGPELLIRYENEEAVDDSQLPKDRFSAERLKGVDSTLKIQPAELGDSAVYLCASSLGAGYEQYFGPGTRLTVT.

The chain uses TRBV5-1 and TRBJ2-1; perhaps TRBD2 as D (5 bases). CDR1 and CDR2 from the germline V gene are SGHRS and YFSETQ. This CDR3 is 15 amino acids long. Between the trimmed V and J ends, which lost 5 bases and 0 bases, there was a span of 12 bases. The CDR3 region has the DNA TGCGCCAGCAGGAAATCTGCGGGCTCCTACAATGAGCAGTTCTTC. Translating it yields CASRKSAGSYNEQFF.

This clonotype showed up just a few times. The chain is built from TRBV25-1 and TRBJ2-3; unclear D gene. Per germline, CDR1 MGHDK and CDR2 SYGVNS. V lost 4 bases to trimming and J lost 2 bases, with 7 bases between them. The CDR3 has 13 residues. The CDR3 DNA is TGTGCCAGCAGTGCCTATTCCACAGATACGCAGTATTTT. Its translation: CASSAYSTDTQYF.

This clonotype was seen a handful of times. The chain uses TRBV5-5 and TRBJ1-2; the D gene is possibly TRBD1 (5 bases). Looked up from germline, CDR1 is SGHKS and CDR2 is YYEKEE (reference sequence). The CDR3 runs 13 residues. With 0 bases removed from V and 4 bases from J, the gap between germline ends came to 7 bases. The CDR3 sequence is CASSLAGGYGYTF. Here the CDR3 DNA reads TGTGCCAGCAGCTTGGCCGGGGGCTATGGCTACACCTTC. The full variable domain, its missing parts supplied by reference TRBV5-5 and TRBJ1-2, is DAGVTQSPTHLIKTRGQQVTLRCSPISGHKSVSWYQQVLGQGPQFIFQYYEKEERGRGNFPDRFSARQFPNYSSELNVNALLLGDSALYLCASSLAGGYGYTFGSGTRLTVV.

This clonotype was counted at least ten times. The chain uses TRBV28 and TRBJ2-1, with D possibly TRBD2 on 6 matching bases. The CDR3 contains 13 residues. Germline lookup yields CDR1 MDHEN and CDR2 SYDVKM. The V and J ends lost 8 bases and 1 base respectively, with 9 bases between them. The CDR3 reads CASLGGSYNEQFF. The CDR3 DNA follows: TGTGCCAGCCTCGGGGGATCCTACAATGAGCAGTTCTTC.

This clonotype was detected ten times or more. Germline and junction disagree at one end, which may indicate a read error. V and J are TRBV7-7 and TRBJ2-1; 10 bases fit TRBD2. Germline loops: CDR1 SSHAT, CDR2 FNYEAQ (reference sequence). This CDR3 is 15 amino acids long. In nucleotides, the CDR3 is TGTGCTAGCAGCCCCGGGACTAGCGCCTACAATGAGCAGTTCTTC. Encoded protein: CASSPGTSAYNEQFF.

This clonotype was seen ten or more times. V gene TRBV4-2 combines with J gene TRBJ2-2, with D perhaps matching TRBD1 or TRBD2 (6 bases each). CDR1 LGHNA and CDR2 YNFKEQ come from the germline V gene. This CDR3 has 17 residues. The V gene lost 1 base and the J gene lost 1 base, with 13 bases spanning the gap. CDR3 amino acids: CASSQVGGTQNTGELFF. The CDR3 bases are TGTGCCAGCAGCCAAGTAGGCGGGACACAGAACACCGGGGAGCTGTTTTTT.

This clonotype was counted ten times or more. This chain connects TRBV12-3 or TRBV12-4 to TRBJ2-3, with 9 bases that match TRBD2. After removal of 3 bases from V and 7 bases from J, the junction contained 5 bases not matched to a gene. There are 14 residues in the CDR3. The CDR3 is CASSLPSGANTQYF. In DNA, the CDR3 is TGTGCCAGCAGTTTGCCTAGCGGGGCAAATACGCAGTATTTT.

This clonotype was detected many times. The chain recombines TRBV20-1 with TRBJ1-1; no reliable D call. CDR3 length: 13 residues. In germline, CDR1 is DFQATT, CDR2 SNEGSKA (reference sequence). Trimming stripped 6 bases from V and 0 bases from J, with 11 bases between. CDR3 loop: CSAERTVNTEAFF. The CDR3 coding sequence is TGCAGTGCCGAACGGACTGTGAACACTGAAGCTTTCTTT.

The CDR3 is CASSYSERDTDTQYF. DNA of the CDR3: TGTGCCAGCAGTTACTCGGAGCGGGACACAGATACGCAGTATTTT. The chain recombines TRBV6-5 with TRBJ2-3, with 7 bases fitting TRBD2. CDR3 length equals 15 residues. Germline V gene lookup returns CDR1 MNHEY and CDR2 SVGAGI. The V and J ends lost 0 bases and 2 bases, in that order; junction bases with no gene match: 2.

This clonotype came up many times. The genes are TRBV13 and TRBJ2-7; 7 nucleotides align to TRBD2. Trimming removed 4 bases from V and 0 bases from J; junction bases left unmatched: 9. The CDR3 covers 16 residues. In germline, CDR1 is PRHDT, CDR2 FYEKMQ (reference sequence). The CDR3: CASSWVTASGSYEQYF. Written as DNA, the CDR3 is TGTGCCAGCAGCTGGGTTACAGCTAGCGGCTCCTACGAGCAGTACTTC.

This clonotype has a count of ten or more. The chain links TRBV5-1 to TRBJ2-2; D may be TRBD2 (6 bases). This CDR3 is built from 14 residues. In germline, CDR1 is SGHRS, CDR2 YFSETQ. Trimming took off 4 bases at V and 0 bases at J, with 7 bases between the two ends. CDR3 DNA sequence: TGCGCCAGCAGCGGGGGGTCGAACACCGGGGAGCTGTTTTTT. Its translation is CASSGGSNTGELFF. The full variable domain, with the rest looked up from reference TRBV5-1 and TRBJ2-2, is KAGVTQTPRYLIKTRGQQVTLSCSPISGHRSVSWYQQTPGQGLQFLFEYFSETQRNKGNFPGRFSGRQFSNSRSEMNVSTLELGDSALYLCASSGGSNTGELFFGEGSRLTVL.

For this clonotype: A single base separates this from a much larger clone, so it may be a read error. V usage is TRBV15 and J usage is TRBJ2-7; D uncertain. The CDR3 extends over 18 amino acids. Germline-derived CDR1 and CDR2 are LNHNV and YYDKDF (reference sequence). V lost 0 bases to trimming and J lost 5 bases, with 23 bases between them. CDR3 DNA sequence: TGTGCCACCAGCAGAGAGATTCCATGGACGGACGCTCGGAACGAGCAGTACTTC. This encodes CATSREIPWTDARNEQYF.

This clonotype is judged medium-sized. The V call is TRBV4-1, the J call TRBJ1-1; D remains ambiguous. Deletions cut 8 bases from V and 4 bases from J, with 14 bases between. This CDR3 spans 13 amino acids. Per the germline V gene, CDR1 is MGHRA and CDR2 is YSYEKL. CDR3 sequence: CASRVGSSTEAFF. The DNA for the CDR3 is TGCGCCAGCCGGGTCGGTTCGAGCACTGAAGCTTTCTTT.

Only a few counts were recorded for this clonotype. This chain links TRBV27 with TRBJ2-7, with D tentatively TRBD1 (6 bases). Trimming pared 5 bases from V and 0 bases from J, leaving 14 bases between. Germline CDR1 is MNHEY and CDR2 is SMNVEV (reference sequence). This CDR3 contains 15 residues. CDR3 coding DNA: TGTGCCAGCAGTCCCGGACAGTCAATCTCCTACGAGCAGTACTTC. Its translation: CASSPGQSISYEQYF.

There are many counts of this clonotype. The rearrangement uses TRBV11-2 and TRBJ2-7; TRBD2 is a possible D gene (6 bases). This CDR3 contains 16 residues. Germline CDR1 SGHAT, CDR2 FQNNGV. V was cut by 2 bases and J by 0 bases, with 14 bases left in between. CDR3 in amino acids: CASSLRGGPFSYEQYF. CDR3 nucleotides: TGTGCCAGCAGCTTACGGGGAGGTCCCTTCTCCTACGAGCAGTACTTC.

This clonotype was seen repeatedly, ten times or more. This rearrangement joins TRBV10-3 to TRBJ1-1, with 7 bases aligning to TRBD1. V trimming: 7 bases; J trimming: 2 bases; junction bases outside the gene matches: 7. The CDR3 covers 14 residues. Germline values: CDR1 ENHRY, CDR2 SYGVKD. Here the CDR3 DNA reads TGTGCCATCACCTCGACAGGGTTCAACACTGAAGCTTTCTTT. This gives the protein CAITSTGFNTEAFF.

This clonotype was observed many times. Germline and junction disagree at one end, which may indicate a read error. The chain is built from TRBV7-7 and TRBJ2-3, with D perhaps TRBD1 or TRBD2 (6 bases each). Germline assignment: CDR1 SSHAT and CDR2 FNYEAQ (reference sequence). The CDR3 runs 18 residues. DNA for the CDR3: TGTGCTAGCAGCTTAAATCCCAGGATTGGGGGGCTCGCAGATACGCAGTATTTT. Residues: CASSLNPRIGGLADTQYF.

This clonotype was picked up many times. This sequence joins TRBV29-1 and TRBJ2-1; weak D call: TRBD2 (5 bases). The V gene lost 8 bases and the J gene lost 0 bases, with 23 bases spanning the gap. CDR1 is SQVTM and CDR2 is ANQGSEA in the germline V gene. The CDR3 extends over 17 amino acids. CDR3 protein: CSSEGSGRTRSYNEQFF. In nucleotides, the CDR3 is TGCAGCTCCGAAGGGAGCGGCCGAACTCGCTCCTACAATGAGCAGTTCTTC.